This entry is about one T cell receptor beta chain. Antigen specificity is unknown. This specimen belongs to a study of cytomegalovirus exposure and HLA in healthy donors. Findings and caveats of the study: Association of a missense DCLRE1C variant with TCR beta V- and J-gene trimming was reported in a later analysis. Specific recognition of CMV antigens was confirmed in vitro for a few chains (all CMV-associated).

It was with 60 Vbeta and 13 Jbeta primers that the PCR ran. The protocol was immunoSEQ multiplex PCR, while the TCRdb copy is restricted to in-frame clones and leaves out a portion. The sample has under 200,000 clones; approximately 70% are singletons. The V gene's germline CDR1 is MDHEN and CDR2 SYDVKM. The CDR3 spans 13 residues. V shed 2 bases and J shed 7 bases, with 9 bases lying between them. The specimen was PBMCs. This sequence originates from a woman aged 40-49 years in good health and CMV-seropositive. This chain links TRBV28 with TRBJ2-1; no clear D gene. Here the CDR3 DNA reads TGTGCCAGCAGTTTACCGAACAATAATGAGCAGTTCTTC. Its protein is CASSLPNNNEQFF.